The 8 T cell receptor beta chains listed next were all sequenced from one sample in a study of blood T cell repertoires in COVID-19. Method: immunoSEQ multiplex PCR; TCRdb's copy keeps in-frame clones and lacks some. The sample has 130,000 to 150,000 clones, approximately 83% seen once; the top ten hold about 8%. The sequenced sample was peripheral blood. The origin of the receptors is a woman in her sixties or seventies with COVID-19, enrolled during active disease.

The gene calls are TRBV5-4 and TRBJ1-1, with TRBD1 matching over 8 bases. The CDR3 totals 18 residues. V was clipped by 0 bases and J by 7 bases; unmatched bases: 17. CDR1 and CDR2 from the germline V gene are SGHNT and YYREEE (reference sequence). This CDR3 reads CASSLGPGTGGIGGEAFF. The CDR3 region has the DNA TGTGCCAGCAGCTTGGGACCGGGGACAGGTGGAATAGGTGGTGAAGCTTTCTTT.

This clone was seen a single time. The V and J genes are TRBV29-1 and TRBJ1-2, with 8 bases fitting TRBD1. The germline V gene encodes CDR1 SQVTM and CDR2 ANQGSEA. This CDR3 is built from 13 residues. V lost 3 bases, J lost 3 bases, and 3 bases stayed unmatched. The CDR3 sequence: CSVDPGQDYGYTF. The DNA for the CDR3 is TGCAGCGTTGACCCGGGACAGGACTATGGCTACACCTTC.

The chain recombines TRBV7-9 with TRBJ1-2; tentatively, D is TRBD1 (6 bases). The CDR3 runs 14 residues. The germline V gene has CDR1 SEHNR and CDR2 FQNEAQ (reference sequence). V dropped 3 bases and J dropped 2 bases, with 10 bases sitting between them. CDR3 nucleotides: TGTGCCAGCAGCTTGCCCCAGGGGAACTATGGCTACACCTTC. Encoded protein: CASSLPQGNYGYTF.

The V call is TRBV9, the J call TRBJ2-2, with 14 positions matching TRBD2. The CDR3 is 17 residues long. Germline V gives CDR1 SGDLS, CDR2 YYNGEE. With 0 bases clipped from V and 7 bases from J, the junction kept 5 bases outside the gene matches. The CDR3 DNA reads TGTGCCAGCAGCGTAGGACTAGCGGGGGGGTCAAGCGGGGAGCTGTTTTTT. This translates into CASSVGLAGGSSGELFF.

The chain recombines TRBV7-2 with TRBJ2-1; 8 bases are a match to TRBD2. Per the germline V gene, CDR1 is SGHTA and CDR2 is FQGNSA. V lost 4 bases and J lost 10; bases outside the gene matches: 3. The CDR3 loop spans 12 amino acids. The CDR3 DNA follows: TGTGCCAGCAGCTCGGGACTAGACGAGCAGTTCTTC. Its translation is CASSSGLDEQFF.

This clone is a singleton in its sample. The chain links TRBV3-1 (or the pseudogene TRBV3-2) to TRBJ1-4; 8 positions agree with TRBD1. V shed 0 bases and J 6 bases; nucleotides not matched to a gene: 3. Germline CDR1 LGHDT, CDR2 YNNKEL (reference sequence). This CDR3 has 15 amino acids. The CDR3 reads CASSQDDRGYEKLFF. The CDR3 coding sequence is TGTGCCAGCAGCCAAGACGACAGGGGATATGAAAAACTGTTTTTT.

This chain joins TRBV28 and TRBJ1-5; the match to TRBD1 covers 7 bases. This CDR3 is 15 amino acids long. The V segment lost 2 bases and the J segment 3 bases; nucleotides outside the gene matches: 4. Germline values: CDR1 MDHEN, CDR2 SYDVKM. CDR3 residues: CASSLGGQNNQPQHF. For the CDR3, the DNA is TGTGCCAGCAGTTTAGGGGGACAGAACAATCAGCCCCAGCATTTT.

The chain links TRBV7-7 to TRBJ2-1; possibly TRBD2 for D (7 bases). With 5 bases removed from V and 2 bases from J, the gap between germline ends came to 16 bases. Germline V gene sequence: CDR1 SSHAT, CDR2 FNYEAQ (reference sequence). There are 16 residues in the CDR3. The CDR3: CASSPGGGAAYNEQFF. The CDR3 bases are TGTGCCAGCAGCCCTGGAGGGGGGGCCGCCTACAATGAGCAGTTCTTC.